One T cell receptor beta chain is described in this entry. These data belong to a study of shared clonotypes between healthy human individuals. Assay: immunoSEQ multiplex PCR; the TCRdb copy retains only in-frame clones and omits some. This sample has some 2,400,000 clones, with around 95% found just once. The germline V gene has CDR1 MGHDK and CDR2 SYGVNS. Trimming stripped 5 bases from V and 5 bases from J, with 18 bases between. The CDR3 has 15 amino acids. Sample: naive CD4+ T cells sorted from blood. The subset: CD45RA+ positively selected. The receptor's source is a young man in good health. The chain recombines TRBV25-1 with TRBJ2-5; D perhaps matches TRBD2 (5 bases). The chain's CDR3 is CASSSSGLGAETQYF. The CDR3 coding sequence is TGTGCCAGCAGTAGTAGTGGATTGGGAGCGGAGACCCAGTACTTC. The full variable domain, with the rest looked up from reference TRBV25-1 and TRBJ2-5, is EADIYQTPRYLVIGTGKKITLECSQTMGHDKMYWYQQDPGMELHLIHYSYGVNSTEKGDLSSESTVSRIRTEHFPLTLESARPSHTSQYLCASSSSGLGAETQYFGPGTRLLVL.